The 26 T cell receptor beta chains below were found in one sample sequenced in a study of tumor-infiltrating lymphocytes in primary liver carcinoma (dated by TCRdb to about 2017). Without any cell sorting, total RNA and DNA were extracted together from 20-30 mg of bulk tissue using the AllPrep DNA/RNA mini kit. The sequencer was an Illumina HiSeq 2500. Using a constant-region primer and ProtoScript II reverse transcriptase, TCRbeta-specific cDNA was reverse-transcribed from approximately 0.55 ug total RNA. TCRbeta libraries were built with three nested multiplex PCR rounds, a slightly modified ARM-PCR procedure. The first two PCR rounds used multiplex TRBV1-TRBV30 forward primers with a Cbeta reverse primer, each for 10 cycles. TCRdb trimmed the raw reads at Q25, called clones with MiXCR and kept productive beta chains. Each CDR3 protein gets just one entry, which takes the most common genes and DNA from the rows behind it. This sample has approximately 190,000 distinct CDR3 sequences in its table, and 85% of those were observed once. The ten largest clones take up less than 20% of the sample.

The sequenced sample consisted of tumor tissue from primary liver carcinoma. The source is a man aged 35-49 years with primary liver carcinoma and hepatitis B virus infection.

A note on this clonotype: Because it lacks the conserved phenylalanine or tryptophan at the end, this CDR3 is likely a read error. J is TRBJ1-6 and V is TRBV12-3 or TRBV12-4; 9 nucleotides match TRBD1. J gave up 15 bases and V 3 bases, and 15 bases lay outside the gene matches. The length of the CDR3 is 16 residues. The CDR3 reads CASSFAPGQGGTLLHI. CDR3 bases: TGTGCCAGCAGTTTTGCTCCGGGACAGGGAGGTACACTCCTCCACATT.

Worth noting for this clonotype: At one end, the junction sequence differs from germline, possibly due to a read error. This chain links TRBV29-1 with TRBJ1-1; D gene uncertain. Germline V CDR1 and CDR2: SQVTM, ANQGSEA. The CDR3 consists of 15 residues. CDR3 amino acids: CRVEAEWGINTEAFF. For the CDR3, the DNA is TGCAGGGTTGAAGCGGAGTGGGGAATAAACACTGAAGCTTTCTTT.

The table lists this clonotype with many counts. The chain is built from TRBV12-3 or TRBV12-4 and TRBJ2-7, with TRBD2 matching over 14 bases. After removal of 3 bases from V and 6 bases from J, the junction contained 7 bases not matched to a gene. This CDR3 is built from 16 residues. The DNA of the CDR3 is TGTGCCAGCAGTTTTCCCGGGACTAGCGGGAGAGGCGAGCAGTACTTC. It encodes CASSFPGTSGRGEQYF.

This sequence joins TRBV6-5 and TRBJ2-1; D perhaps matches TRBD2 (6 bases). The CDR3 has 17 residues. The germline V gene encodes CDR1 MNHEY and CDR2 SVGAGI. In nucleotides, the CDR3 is TGTGTCAGTAGTTCCACGGCCTTCGACCGGGGAGGCAATGAGCAGTTCTTC. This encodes CVSSSTAFDRGGNEQFF.

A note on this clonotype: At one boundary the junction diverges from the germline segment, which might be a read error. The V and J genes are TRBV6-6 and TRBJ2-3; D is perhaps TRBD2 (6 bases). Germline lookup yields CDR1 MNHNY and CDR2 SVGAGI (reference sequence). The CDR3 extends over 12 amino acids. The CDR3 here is CASSYSGDTHYF. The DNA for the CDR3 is TGTGCTAGCAGTTACTCGGGAGATACGCACTATTTT.

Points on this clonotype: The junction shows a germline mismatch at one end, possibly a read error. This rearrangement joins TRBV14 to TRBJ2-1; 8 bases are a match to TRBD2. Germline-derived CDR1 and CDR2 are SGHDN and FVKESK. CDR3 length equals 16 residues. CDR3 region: CSRIAVAGWVNNEEFF. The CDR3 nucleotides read TGTTCCCGCATTGCCGTAGCGGGATGGGTAAACAATGAGGAGTTCTTC.

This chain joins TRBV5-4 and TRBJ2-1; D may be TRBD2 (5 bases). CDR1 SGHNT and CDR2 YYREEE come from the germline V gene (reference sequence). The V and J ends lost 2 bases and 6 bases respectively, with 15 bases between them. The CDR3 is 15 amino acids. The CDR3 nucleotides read TGTGCCAGCAGCTTTGCACAGAGGAGGAGCAATGAGCAGTTCTTC. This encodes CASSFAQRRSNEQFF.

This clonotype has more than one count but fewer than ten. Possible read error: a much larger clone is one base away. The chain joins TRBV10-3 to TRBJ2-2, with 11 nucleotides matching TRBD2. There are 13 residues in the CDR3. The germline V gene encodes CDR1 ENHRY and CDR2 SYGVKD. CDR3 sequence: CAITGTSGGKLFF. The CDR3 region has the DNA TGTGCCATCACCGGGACTAGCGGCGGGAAGCTGTTTTTT.

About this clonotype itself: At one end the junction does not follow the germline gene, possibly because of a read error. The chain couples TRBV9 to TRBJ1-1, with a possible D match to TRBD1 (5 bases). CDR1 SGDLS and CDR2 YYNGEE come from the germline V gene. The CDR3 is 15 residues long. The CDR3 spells CAGSVGGAVNTEAFF. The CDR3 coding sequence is TGTGCCGGCAGCGTAGGTGGGGCAGTGAACACTGAAGCTTTCTTT.

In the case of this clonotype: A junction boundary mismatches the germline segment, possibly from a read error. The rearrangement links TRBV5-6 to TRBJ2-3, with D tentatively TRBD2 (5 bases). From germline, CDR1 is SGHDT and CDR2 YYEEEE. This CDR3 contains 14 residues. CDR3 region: CTSSRGRLTDTQYF. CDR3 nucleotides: TGTACCAGCAGCCGGGGAAGGCTCACAGATACCCAGTATTTT.

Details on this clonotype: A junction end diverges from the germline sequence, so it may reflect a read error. The CDR3 DNA sequence: TGTGTCAGCCGTGGGTCGGGAGAGTATAATGAGCAGTTCTTC. Its translation is CVSRGSGEYNEQFF. The chain carries TRBV28 and TRBJ2-1, with D perhaps TRBD2 (6 bases). The V gene's germline CDR1 is MDHEN and CDR2 SYDVKM. The CDR3 length is 14 residues. The full variable domain, completed using reference TRBV28 and TRBJ2-1, is DVKVTQSSRYLVKRTGEKVFLECVQDMDHENMFWYRQDPGLGLRLIYFSYDVKMKEKGDIPEGYSVSREKKERFSLILESASTNQTSMYLCVSRGSGEYNEQFFGPGTRLTVL.

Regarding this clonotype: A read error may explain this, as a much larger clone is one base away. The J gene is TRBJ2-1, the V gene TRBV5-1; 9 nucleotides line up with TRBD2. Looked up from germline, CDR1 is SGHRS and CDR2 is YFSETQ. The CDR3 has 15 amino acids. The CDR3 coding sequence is TGCGCCAGCAGCTTGACGGCGGGAGGGAGCAATGTGCAGTTCTTC. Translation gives CASSLTAGGSNVQFF. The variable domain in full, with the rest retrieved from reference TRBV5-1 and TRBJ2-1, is KAGVTQTPRYLIKTRGQQVTLSCSPISGHRSVSWYQQTPGQGLQFLFEYFSETQRNKGNFPGRFSGRQFSNSRSEMNVSTLELGDSALYLCASSLTAGGSNVQFFGPGTRLTVL.

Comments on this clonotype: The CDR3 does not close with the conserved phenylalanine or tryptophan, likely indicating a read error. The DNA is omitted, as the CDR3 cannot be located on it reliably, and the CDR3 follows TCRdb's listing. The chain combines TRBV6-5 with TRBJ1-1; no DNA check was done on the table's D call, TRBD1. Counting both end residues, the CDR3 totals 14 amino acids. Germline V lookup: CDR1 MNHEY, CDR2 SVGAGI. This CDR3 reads CASSPSDSYTEDFL.

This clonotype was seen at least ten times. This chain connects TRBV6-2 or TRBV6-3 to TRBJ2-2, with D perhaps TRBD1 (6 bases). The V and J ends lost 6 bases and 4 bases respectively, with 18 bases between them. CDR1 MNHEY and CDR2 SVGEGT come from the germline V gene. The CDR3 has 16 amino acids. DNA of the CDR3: TGTGCCAGCAGCCGAGCCGGGACACCTTTCACCGGGGAGCTGTTTTTT. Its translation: CASSRAGTPFTGELFF.

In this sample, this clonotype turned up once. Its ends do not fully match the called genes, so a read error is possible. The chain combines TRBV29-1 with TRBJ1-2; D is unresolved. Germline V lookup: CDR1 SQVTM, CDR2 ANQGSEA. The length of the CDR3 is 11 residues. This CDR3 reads CSLEDLRGYTF. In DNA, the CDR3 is TGCAGCCTTGAGGATCTTCGTGGCTACACCTTC. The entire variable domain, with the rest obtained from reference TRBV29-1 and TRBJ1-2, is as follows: SAVISQKPSRDICQRGTSLTIQCQVDSQVTMMFWYRQQPGQSLTLIATANQGSEATYESGFVIDKFPISRPNLTFSTLTVSNMSPEDSSIYLCSLEDLRGYTFGSGTRLTVV.

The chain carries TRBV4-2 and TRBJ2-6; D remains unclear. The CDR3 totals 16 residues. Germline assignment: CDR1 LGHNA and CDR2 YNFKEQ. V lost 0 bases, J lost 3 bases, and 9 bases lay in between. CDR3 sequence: CASSQEAGYGANVLTF. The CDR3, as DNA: TGTGCCAGCAGCCAAGAAGCAGGCTATGGGGCCAACGTCCTGACTTTC.

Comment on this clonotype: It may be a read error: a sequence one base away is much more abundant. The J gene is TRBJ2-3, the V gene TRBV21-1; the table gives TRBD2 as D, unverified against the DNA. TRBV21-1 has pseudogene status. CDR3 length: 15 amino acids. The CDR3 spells CASILIAERTDMQYF. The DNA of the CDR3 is TGTGCCAGCATCCTTATAGCGGAGCGCACAGATATGCAGTATTTT.

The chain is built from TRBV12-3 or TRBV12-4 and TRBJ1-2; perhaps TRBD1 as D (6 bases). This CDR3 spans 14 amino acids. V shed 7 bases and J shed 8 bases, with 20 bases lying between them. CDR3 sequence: CASNIGGHQKGYTF. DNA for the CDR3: TGTGCCAGCAACATAGGGGGGCACCAGAAAGGCTACACCTTC.

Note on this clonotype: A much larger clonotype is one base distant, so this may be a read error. The chain's CDR3 is CAWMGASTDTQYF. CDR3 in DNA: TGTGCCTGGATGGGGGCAAGCACAGATACGCAGTATTTT. This rearrangement joins TRBV30 to TRBJ2-3; possible D gene TRBD1, 6 bases. The CDR3 sequence is 13 residues long. V lost 4 bases to trimming and J lost 0 bases, with 8 bases between them. CDR1 is GTSNPN, CDR2 SVGIG, per germline (reference sequence). Variable domain in full (rest from reference TRBV30 and TRBJ2-3): SQTIHQWPATLVQPVGSPLSLECTVEGTSNPNLYWYRQAAGRGLQLLFYSVGIGQISSEVPQNLSASRPQDRQFILSSKKLLLSDSGFYLCAWMGASTDTQYFGPGTRLTVL.

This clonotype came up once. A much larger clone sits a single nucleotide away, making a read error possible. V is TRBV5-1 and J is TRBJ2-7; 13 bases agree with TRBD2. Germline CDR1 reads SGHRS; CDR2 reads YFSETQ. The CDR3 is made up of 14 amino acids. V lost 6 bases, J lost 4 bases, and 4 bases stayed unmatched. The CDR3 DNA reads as TGCGCCAGCAACCAGACTAGCGGGAGGTACGAGCAGTACTTC. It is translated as CASNQTSGRYEQYF. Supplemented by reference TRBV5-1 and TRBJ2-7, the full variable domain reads KAGVTQTPRYLIKTRGQQVTLSCSPISGHRSVSWYQQTPGQGLQFLFEYFSETQRNKGNFPGRFSGRQFSNSRSEMNVSTLELGDSALYLCASNQTSGRYEQYFGPGTRLTVT.

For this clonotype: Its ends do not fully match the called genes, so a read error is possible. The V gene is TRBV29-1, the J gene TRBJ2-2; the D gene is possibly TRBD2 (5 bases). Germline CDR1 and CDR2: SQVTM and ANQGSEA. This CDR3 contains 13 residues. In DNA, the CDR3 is TGCAGCGTTGCCGGTTCGGGCATCGGGGAGCCGTTTTTT. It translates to CSVAGSGIGEPFF.

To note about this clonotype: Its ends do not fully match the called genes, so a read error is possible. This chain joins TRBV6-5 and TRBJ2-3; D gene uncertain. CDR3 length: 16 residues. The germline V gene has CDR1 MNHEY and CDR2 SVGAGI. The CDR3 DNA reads TGTGCCATCAGTTTAACCGGGTCAGACACCACAGATACGCAGTATTTT. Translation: CAISLTGSDTTDTQYF.

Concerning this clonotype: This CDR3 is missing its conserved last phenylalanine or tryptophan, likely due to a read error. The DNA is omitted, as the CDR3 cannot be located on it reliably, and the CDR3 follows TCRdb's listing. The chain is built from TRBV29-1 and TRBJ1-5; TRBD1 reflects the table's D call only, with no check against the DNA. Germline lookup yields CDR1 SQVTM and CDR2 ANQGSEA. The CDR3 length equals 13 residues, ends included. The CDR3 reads CSIVGQFNQPQLS.

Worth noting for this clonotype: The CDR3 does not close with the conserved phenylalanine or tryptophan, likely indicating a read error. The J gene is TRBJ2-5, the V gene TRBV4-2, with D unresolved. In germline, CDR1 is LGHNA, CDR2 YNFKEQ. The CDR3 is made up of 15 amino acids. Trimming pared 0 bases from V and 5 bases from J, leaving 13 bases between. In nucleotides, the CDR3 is TGTGCCAGCAGCCAAGACTTGGGATCAGTGGAGACCCAGTACTCC. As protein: CASSQDLGSVETQYS.

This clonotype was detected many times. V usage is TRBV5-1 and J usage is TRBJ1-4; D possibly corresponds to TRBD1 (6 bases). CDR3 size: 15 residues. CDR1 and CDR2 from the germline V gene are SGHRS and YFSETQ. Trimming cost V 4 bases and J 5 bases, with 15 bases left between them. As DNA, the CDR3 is TGCGCCAGCAGCGACACAGGGCCCCGAAATGAAAAACTGTTTTTT. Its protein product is CASSDTGPRNEKLFF.

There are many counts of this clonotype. The chain's CDR3 is CSARGGTGVGTEAFF. Written as DNA, the CDR3 is TGCAGTGCTCGAGGGGGGACGGGTGTCGGCACTGAAGCTTTCTTT. The rearrangement uses TRBV20-1 and TRBJ1-1; TRBD1 might be the D (6 bases). CDR3 size: 15 residues. V was cut by 5 bases and J by 4 bases, with 20 bases left in between. Germline lookup yields CDR1 DFQATT and CDR2 SNEGSKA (reference sequence).